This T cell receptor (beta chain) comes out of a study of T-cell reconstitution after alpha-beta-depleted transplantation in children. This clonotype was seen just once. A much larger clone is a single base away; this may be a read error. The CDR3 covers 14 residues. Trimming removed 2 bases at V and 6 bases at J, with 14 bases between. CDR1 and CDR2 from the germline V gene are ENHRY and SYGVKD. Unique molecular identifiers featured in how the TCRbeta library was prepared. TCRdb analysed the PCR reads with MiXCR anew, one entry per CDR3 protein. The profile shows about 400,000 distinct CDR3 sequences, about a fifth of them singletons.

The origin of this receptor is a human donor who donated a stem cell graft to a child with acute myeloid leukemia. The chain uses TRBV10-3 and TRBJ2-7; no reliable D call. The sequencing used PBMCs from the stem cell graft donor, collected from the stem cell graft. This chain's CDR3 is CAISENGRNFEQYF. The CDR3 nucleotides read TGTGCCATCAGTGAGAATGGCAGAAACTTCGAGCAGTACTTC.